This TCR beta chain was sequenced for a study of radiation and T cells in renal cell carcinoma. Findings and caveats of the study: Pretreatment tumor biopsies were lacking, so baseline clonotypes are unknown.

The method was immunoSEQ multiplex PCR; TCRdb's version includes in-frame clones alone and lacks a portion of them. The sample includes approximately 45,000 clones, about 80% seen only once; the top ten take 30% to 35%. The time point was: baseline pretreatment blood. Indicated treatment: 15 Gy SBRT to primary tumor, nephrectomy 4 weeks later. The germline V gene has CDR1 SGHRS and CDR2 YFSETQ. CDR3 length: 14 amino acids. With V trimmed by 0 bases and J by 4 bases, 3 bases remained unmatched. Comments on this clone: Its antigen is currently unknown.

The receptor's source is a woman in her 70s with renal cell carcinoma. This chain uses TRBV5-1 with TRBJ2-5, with 7 nucleotides matching TRBD1. Specimen: blood, collected from a patient whose treatment included radiotherapy and nephrectomy. The CDR3 DNA reads as TGCGCCAGCAGCTTGGAGGGGGCAGGAGAGACCCAGTACTTC. Its translation is CASSLEGAGETQYF.